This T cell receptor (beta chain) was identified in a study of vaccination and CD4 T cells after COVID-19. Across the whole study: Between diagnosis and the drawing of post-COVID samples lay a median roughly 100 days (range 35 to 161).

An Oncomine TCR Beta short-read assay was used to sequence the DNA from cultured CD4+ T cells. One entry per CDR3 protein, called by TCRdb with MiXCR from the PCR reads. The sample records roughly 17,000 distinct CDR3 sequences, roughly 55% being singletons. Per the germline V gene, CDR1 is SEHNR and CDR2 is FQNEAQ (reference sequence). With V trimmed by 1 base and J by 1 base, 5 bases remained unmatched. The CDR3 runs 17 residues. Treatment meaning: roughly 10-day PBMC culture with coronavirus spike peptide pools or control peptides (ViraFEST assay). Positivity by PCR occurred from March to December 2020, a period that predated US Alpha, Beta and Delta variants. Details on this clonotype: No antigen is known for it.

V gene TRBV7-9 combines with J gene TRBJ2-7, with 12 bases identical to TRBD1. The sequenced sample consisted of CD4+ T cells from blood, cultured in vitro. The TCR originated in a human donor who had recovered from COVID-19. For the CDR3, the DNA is TGTGCCAGCAGCTTAGGAGGGACAGGGGGCATATCCTACGAGCAGTACTTC. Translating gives CASSLGGTGGISYEQYF. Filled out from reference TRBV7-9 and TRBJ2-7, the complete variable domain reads DTGVSQNPRHKITKRGQNVTFRCDPISEHNRLYWYRQTLGQGPEFLTYFQNEAQLEKSRLLSDRFSAERPKGSFSTLEIQRTEQGDSAMYLCASSLGGTGGISYEQYFGPGTRLTVT.